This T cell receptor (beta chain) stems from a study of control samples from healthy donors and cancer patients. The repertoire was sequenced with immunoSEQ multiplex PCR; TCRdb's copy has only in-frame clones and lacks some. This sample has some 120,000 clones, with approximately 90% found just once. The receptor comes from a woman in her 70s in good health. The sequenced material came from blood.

The CDR3 loop is CASSEELAGRGKTQYF. Written as DNA, the CDR3 is TGTGCCAGCAGTGAAGAATTGGCGGGCAGGGGAAAGACCCAGTACTTC. The rearrangement uses TRBV6-1 and TRBJ2-5; a weak D match, TRBD1 (6 bases). V was trimmed by 1 base and J by 6 bases, leaving 18 bases between them. The CDR3 spans 16 residues. The germline CDR1 and CDR2 sequences are MNHNS and SASEGT.